The rows below give T cell receptor beta chains drawn from one sample of a study of T-cell reconstitution after alpha-beta-depleted transplantation in children. One entry per CDR3 protein, called by TCRdb with MiXCR from the PCR reads. The repertoire includes about 98,000 distinct CDR3 sequences, about 7.5% of them detected once, and about 17% sits in the top ten. Here the sequenced sample was PBMCs, taken before TCRalphabeta/CD19-depleted stem cell transplant. The receptors originated from a boy between 2 and 10 years old with acute lymphoblastic leukemia, due to receive a stem cell transplant. Each CDR3 is given with its conserved first and last residue. D genes are given only for firm matches. Only some rows state a clone size, as once, few, many or a class for expanded clones.

TRBD1	few	TRBV3-1	TRBJ1-2	13	CASSHRDSGGYTF	TGTGCCAGCAGCCACCGGGACAGTGGAGGCTACACCTTC
TRBD1	many	TRBV5-1	TRBJ1-5	17	CASSLAPTDRGNQPQHF	TGCGCCAGCAGCTTGGCCCCAACGGACAGGGGGAATCAGCCCCAGCATTTT
NA	few	TRBV5-1	TRBJ2-1	16	CASRPFQDSAVPEQFF	TGCGCCAGCAGGCCCTTCCAGGACTCCGCAGTGCCTGAGCAGTTCTTC
TRBD2	many	TRBV6-2/TRBV6-3	TRBJ2-3	14	CASRERGPTDTQYF	TGTGCCAGCAGGGAGCGGGGGCCCACAGATACGCAGTATTTT
NA	NA	TRBV7-9	TRBJ1-2	14	CASSLGGPNYGYTF	TGTGCCAGCAGCTTAGGCGGCCCCAACTATGGCTACACCTTC
NA	many	TRBV20-1	TRBJ1-1	14	CSAWTTSMNTEAFF	TGCAGTGCTTGGACCACCAGCATGAACACTGAAGCTTTCTTT
TRBD1	NA	TRBV6-5	TRBJ1-4	14	CASSLAGGDEKLFF	TGTGCCAGCAGTTTGGCAGGGGGCGATGAAAAACTGTTTTTT
NA	few	TRBV3-1	TRBJ2-6	15	CASSPPGYGANVLTF	TGTGCCAGCAGCCCCCCGGGGTACGGGGCCAACGTCCTGACTTTC
TRBD2	many	TRBV20-1	TRBJ2-3	15	CSARGPGLPTDTQYF	TGCAGTGCTAGAGGTCCGGGACTACCCACAGATACGCAGTATTTT
NA	many	TRBV4-1	TRBJ2-3	14	CASSQDMAPGRQYF	TGCGCCAGCAGCCAAGATATGGCCCCGGGGAGGCAGTATTTT
NA	NA	TRBV4-1	TRBJ2-3	15	CASSQDGGGQGTQYF	TGCGCCAGCAGCCAAGATGGGGGAGGGCAGGGGACGCAGTATTTT
TRBD2	many	TRBV6-2/TRBV6-3	TRBJ2-1	17	CASSYPLTSGGANEQFF	TGTGCCAGCAGTTACCCATTGACTAGCGGGGGGGCAAATGAGCAGTTCTTC
NA	many	TRBV29-1	TRBJ1-1	11	CSVEASAEAFF	TGCAGCGTCGAGGCCAGCGCTGAAGCTTTCTTT
TRBD1	NA	TRBV20-1	TRBJ1-3	14	CSARGGTVGNTIYF	TGCAGTGCTAGAGGGGGGACAGTGGGAAACACCATATATTTT
NA	NA	TRBV5-5	TRBJ2-3	12	CASSLITDTQYF	TGTGCCAGCAGCTTGATCACAGATACGCAGTATTTT
NA	many	TRBV5-5	TRBJ1-5	11	CASSSPGPQHF	TGTGCCAGCAGCTCCCCGGGACCCCAGCATTTT
TRBD2	many	TRBV20-1	TRBJ2-7	14	CSASRSGGGYEQYF	TGCAGTGCTAGTCGTAGCGGGGGGGGCTACGAGCAGTACTTC
NA	many	TRBV4-2	TRBJ2-7	15	CASSRARDSSYEQYF	TGTGCCAGCAGCCGGGCCCGGGACTCCTCCTACGAGCAGTACTTC
NA	many	TRBV12-3/TRBV12-4	TRBJ2-1	16	CASSQSGGPSYNEQFF	TGTGCCAGCAGTCAATCGGGGGGCCCGTCCTACAATGAGCAGTTCTTC
NA	many	TRBV24-1	TRBJ2-3	16	CATSDSRDSGLDTQYF	TGTGCCACCAGTGATTCACGGGACTCCGGGCTAGATACGCAGTATTTT
NA	NA	TRBV12-3/TRBV12-4	TRBJ1-6	14	CASSPHREGSPLHF	TGTGCCAGCAGTCCCCACAGGGAGGGTTCACCCCTCCACTTT
NA	many	TRBV12-3/TRBV12-4	TRBJ1-3	14	CASSPGHSGNTIYF	TGTGCCAGCAGCCCGGGACACTCTGGAAACACCATATATTTT
TRBD2	NA	TRBV20-1	TRBJ2-5	14	CSALAGGLHETQYF	TGCAGTGCTCTAGCGGGGGGGCTCCACGAGACCCAGTACTTC
NA	NA	TRBV6-5	TRBJ1-2	15	CASSGPLRGYYGYTF	TGTGCCAGCAGCGGTCCACTACGGGGGTACTATGGCTACACCTTC
NA	few	TRBV6-2/TRBV6-3	TRBJ2-1	11	CASSYRGAQFF	TGTGCCAGCAGTTATAGAGGAGCGCAGTTCTTC
NA	many	TRBV9	TRBJ2-6	19	CASSPQGTGKYSGANVLTF	TGTGCCAGCAGCCCTCAAGGGACCGGGAAGTACTCTGGGGCCAACGTCCTGACTTTC
NA	many	TRBV12-3/TRBV12-4	TRBJ2-2	18	CASTPNYMAGANTGELFF	TGTGCCAGCACCCCAAACTATATGGCGGGGGCCAACACCGGGGAGCTGTTTTTT
NA	many	TRBV4-2	TRBJ1-3	12	CASSQSRDTIYF	TGTGCCAGCAGCCAATCTAGGGACACCATATATTTT
NA	NA	TRBV29-1	TRBJ2-3	11	CSVEWPDTQYF	TGCAGCGTTGAATGGCCAGATACGCAGTATTTT
NA	many	TRBV4-1	TRBJ2-7	14	CASSQEEQGNEQYF	TGCGCCAGCAGCCAAGAAGAGCAGGGAAACGAGCAGTACTTC
TRBD2	few	TRBV6-2/TRBV6-3	TRBJ2-3	15	CASSSGLAGGDTQYF	TGTGCCAGCAGTTCCGGACTAGCGGGGGGAGATACGCAGTATTTT